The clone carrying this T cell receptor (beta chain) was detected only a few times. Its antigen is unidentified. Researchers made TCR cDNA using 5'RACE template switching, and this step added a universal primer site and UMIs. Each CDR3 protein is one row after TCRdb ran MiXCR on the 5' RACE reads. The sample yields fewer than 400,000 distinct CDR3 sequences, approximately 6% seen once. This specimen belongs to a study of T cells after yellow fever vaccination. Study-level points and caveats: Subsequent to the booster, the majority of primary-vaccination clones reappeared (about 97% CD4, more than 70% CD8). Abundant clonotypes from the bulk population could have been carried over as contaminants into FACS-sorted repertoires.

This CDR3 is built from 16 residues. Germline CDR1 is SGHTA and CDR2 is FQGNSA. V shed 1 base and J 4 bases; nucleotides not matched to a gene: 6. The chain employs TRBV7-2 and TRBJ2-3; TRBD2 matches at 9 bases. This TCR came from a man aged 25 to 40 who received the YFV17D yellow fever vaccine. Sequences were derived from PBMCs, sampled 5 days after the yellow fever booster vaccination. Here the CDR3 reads CASSLGASGNSDTQYF. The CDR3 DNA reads TGTGCCAGCAGCTTAGGGGCTAGCGGGAATTCAGATACGCAGTATTTT.